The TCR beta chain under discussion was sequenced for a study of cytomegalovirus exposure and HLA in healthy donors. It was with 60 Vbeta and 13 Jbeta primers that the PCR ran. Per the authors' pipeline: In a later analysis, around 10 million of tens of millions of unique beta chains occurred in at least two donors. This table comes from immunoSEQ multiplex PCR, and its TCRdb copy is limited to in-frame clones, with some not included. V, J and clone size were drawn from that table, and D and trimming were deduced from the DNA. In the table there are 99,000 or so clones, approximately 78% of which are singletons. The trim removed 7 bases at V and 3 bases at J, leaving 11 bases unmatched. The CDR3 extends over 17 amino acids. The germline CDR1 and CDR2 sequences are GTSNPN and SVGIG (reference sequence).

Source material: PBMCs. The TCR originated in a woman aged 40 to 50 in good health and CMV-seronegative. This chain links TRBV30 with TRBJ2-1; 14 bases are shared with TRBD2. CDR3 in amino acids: CAYSGTSGRRYYNEQFF. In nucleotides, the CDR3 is TGTGCCTATTCCGGGACTAGCGGGAGACGCTACTACAATGAGCAGTTCTTC.